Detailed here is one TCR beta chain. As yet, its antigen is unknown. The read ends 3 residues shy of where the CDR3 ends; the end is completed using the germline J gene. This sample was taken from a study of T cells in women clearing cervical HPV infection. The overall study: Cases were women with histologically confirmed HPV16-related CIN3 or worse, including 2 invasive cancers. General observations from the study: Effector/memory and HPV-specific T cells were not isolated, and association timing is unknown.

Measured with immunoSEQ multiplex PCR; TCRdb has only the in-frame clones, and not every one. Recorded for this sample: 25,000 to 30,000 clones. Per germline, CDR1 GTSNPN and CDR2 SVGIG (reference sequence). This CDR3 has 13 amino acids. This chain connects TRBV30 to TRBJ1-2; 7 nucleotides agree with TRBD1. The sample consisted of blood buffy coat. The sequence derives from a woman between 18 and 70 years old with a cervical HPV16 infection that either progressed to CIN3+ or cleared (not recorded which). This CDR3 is CAWDPGQTYDYTF. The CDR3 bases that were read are TGTGCCTGGGATCCGGGACAGACATACGAC.